Sequencing of this T cell receptor beta chain was carried out in a study of blood T cell repertoires in COVID-19. Study information: PBMCs, B-cell-depleted T cells, or T cells were the source of the cDNA or gDNA that made up the material.

Adults between roughly 18 and 90 years of age took part from about two dozen US areas. A COVID-19 case was met by exposed participants within 2 weeks before study entry. The repertoire was sequenced with immunoSEQ multiplex PCR; TCRdb's copy has only in-frame clones and lacks some. The table lists about 200,000 clones, 84% of them singletons, with about 3.3% in the top ten. J lost 2 bases, V lost 4 bases, and 2 bases had no gene match. The CDR3 runs 13 residues. Germline V gene lookup returns CDR1 SQVTM and CDR2 ANQGSEA. This chain links TRBV29-1 with TRBJ2-7, with 10 nucleotides matching TRBD2. Sequences were obtained from PBMCs or T cells enriched from blood (not recorded which). The TCR was taken from a woman in her twenties or thirties who had been exposed to COVID-19. The CDR3 DNA reads TGCAGCGTTGGGACTAGCGGTGCCTACGAGCAGTACTTC. Its protein product is CSVGTSGAYEQYF.